These 10 T cell receptor beta chains were sequenced from one sample in a study of cytomegalovirus exposure and HLA in healthy donors. PCR amplification relied on 60 Vbeta primers (plus 13 Jbeta primers). Data came from immunoSEQ multiplex PCR; TCRdb stores just in-frame clones and leaves some out. The sample records about 180,000 clones, about three quarters being singletons. The sequenced sample was PBMCs. The receptor source for this set is a man between 40 and 49 years old in good health and CMV-seronegative.

The chain links TRBV7-9 to TRBJ2-5; TRBD1 aligns across 9 bases. Gene TRBJ2-7 matches the end of the DNA better, so the J call may be wrong. CDR3 length: 15 amino acids. The germline CDR1 and CDR2 sequences are SEHNR and FQNEAQ (reference sequence). DNA for the CDR3: TGTGCCAGCAGCTACCTAACAGGGGGCCCTTACGAGCAGTACTTC. Translation gives CASSYLTGGPYEQYF.

This chain links TRBV18 with TRBJ1-5, with unresolved D. From germline, CDR1 is KGHSH and CDR2 LQKENI. V was shortened by 6 bases and J by 1 base, with 13 bases between the two germline ends. This CDR3 has 15 amino acids. The CDR3 DNA sequence: TGTGCCAGCTCCCCCTCGGCGGGGAGCAATCAGCCCCAGCATTTT. Amino acid sequence: CASSPSAGSNQPQHF.

CDR3 coding DNA: TGTGCCAGCAGCTTGGCGGGAGGGCCCACCAATGAGCAGTTCTTC. Protein product: CASSLAGGPTNEQFF. This chain links TRBV11-3 with TRBJ2-1, with 9 nucleotides matching TRBD2. This CDR3 contains 15 residues. Germline V gives CDR1 SGHNT, CDR2 YENEEA. V lost 3 bases to trimming and J lost 6 bases; unmatched junction nucleotides: 6.

The chain carries TRBV29-1 and TRBJ1-1; D gene unclear. V dropped 1 base and J dropped 0 bases, with 9 bases sitting between them. The CDR3 totals 14 residues. Germline CDR1 and CDR2: SQVTM and ANQGSEA. The CDR3 bases are TGCAGCGTTGAAGGAGCGGGGTTGAACACTGAAGCTTTCTTT. It is translated as CSVEGAGLNTEAFF.

DNA for the CDR3: TGTGCCAGCAGTCGGGGGACAGTTATGAACACTGAAGCTTTCTTT. Protein: CASSRGTVMNTEAFF. The V call is TRBV7-8, the J call TRBJ1-1, with 7 bases fitting TRBD1. The J segment lost 0 bases and the V segment lost 6 bases, leaving 7 bases of the junction unmatched. This CDR3 contains 15 residues. From germline, CDR1 is SGHVS and CDR2 FQNEAQ.

This chain links TRBV7-2 with TRBJ2-7; TRBD2 matches at 10 bases. In germline, CDR1 is SGHTA, CDR2 FQGNSA. This CDR3 contains 16 residues. J was trimmed by 5 bases and V by 3 bases; bases with no gene match: 10. This CDR3 reads CASSFSSLAGAHEQYF. Here the CDR3 DNA reads TGTGCCAGCAGCTTTTCATCCCTAGCGGGGGCCCACGAGCAGTACTTC.

The chain has TRBV7-9 and TRBJ1-4; TRBD1 agrees at 7 bases. The ends lost 6 bases at V and 7 bases at J; junction bases unmatched: 5. Per germline, CDR1 SEHNR and CDR2 FQNEAQ (reference sequence). The CDR3 totals 13 residues. CDR3 sequence (DNA): TGTGCCAGCAGACCCAGGGGGGCTGAAAAACTGTTTTTT. It is translated as CASRPRGAEKLFF.

In this sample, this clone turned up a few times. This chain connects TRBV7-6 to TRBJ2-5; 8 nucleotides align to TRBD2. V gave up 3 bases and J gave up 4 bases; unmatched junction bases: 7. Germline-derived CDR1 and CDR2 are SGHVS and FNYEAQ. The CDR3 extends over 15 amino acids. The chain's CDR3 is CASSLRDREGETQYF. The DNA for the CDR3 is TGTGCCAGCAGCTTGAGGGACCGGGAGGGAGAGACCCAGTACTTC.

The chain has TRBV11-2 and TRBJ2-7, with TRBD1 matching over 7 bases. CDR3 length: 15 amino acids. The trim removed 3 bases at V and 3 bases at J, leaving 8 bases unmatched. CDR1 SGHAT and CDR2 FQNNGV come from the germline V gene. The CDR3, as DNA: TGTGCCAGCAGCTTCCGACAGGGTTTGGTCTACGAGCAGTACTTC. Amino acids: CASSFRQGLVYEQYF.

J is TRBJ1-2 and V is TRBV19; D gene uncertain. CDR1 and CDR2 (germline): LNHDA, SQIVND (reference sequence). There are 15 residues in the CDR3. Trimming removed 2 bases from V and 0 bases from J, with 10 bases in between. The CDR3 DNA reads as TGTGCCAGTAGTATAAGGCAGCTAGCTAACTATGGCTACACCTTC. Translated: CASSIRQLANYGYTF.